One sample yielded the 23 T cell receptor beta chains listed below, sequenced in a study of blood T cell repertoires in COVID-19. Here immunoSEQ multiplex PCR was the method, and the copy in TCRdb shows in-frame clones only, minus some. The sample has about 110,000 clones; less than 75% are singletons. The sequenced sample consisted of peripheral blood. Receptors were obtained from a human donor with acute or convalescent COVID-19. The donor label of this sample is uncertain.

The DNA of the CDR3 is TGTGCCTGGAGTTCACTACCCAGGGAAGTTGGTGAAAAACTGTTTTTT. Amino acids: CAWSSLPREVGEKLFF. V is TRBV30 and J is TRBJ1-4; possible D gene TRBD1, 5 bases. In germline, CDR1 is GTSNPN, CDR2 SVGIG (reference sequence). Trimming removed 2 bases from V and 7 bases from J, with 20 bases in between. The CDR3 consists of 16 residues.

This chain uses TRBV7-9 with TRBJ2-5, with TRBD2 as a possible D gene (6 bases). Germline assignment: CDR1 SEHNR and CDR2 FQNEAQ (reference sequence). This CDR3 has 14 amino acids. V lost 0 bases and J 5 bases, leaving 10 bases between the germline ends. CDR3 region: CASSLAGSGETQYF. As DNA, the CDR3 is TGTGCCAGCAGCTTAGCGGGTAGCGGTGAGACCCAGTACTTC. Full variable domain (missing parts from reference TRBV7-9 and TRBJ2-5): DTGVSQNPRHKITKRGQNVTFRCDPISEHNRLYWYRQTLGQGPEFLTYFQNEAQLEKSRLLSDRFSAERPKGSFSTLEIQRTEQGDSAMYLCASSLAGSGETQYFGPGTRLLVL.

The V call is TRBV9, the J call TRBJ1-6, with 7 bases identical to TRBD1. J gave up 8 bases and V 4 bases, and 15 bases lay outside the gene matches. Looked up from germline, CDR1 is SGDLS and CDR2 is YYNGEE. CDR3 length: 17 residues. The CDR3, as DNA: TGTGCCAGCAGCCCTACTGTACCAGGGGGTGCGGATTCACCCCTCCACTTT. Its translation is CASSPTVPGGADSPLHF.

The genes are TRBV27 and TRBJ2-1; a weak D match, TRBD2 (5 bases). V lost 6 bases to trimming and J lost 9 bases, with 24 bases between them. Germline V gene lookup returns CDR1 MNHEY and CDR2 SMNVEV (reference sequence). The CDR3 totals 16 residues. The CDR3 nucleotides are TGTGCCAGCAGCTCTCTCGTGGTGTTGGAGGCAAGTGAGCAGTTCTTC. The encoded protein is CASSSLVVLEASEQFF.

This clone showed up just once. The rearrangement uses TRBV5-6 and TRBJ2-7, with 12 nucleotides matching TRBD2. Germline-derived CDR1 and CDR2 are SGHDT and YYEEEE. J gave up 5 bases and V 4 bases, and 10 bases lay outside the gene matches. The length of the CDR3 is 16 residues. CDR3 amino acids: CASSASTSGGVDEQYV. Written as DNA, the CDR3 is TGTGCCAGCAGCGCGTCGACTAGCGGGGGAGTCGACGAGCAGTACGTC.

The rearrangement joins TRBV12-3 or TRBV12-4 to TRBJ1-4, with D unclear. V was pared by 6 bases and J by 5 bases, with 4 bases between. The length of the CDR3 is 11 residues. This CDR3 is CASSVNEKLFF. For the CDR3, the DNA is TGTGCCAGCAGCGTAAATGAAAAACTGTTTTTT.

The V gene is TRBV12-3 or TRBV12-4, the J gene TRBJ1-1; D gene unclear. This CDR3 comprises 13 residues. Trimming pared 5 bases from V and 1 base from J, leaving 8 bases between. The CDR3 coding sequence is TGTGCCAGCAGTCCATTCAAGAACACTGAAGCTTTCTTT. Amino acid sequence: CASSPFKNTEAFF.

The chain is built from TRBV19 and TRBJ2-5, with 7 nucleotides matching TRBD1. This CDR3 is 13 amino acids long. Germline assignment: CDR1 LNHDA and CDR2 SQIVND (reference sequence). The V and J ends lost 4 bases and 3 bases, in that order; junction bases with no gene match: 2. The CDR3, as DNA: TGTGCCAGTAGTAATCAGGGGGAAGAGACCCAGTACTTC. This encodes CASSNQGEETQYF.

This clone occurred many times. V gene TRBV7-9 combines with J gene TRBJ2-3; 9 positions match TRBD2. Germline-derived CDR1 and CDR2 are SEHNR and FQNEAQ (reference sequence). J lost 0 bases, V lost 3 bases, and 4 bases had no gene match. This CDR3 is built from 16 residues. The DNA for the CDR3 is TGTGCCAGCAGCTTTAGACTAGCGGCTAGCACAGATACGCAGTATTTT. The encoded protein is CASSFRLAASTDTQYF.

J is TRBJ2-7 and V is TRBV5-6; no clear D gene. This CDR3 has 15 residues. CDR1 and CDR2 (germline): SGHDT, YYEEEE. Trimming cost V 1 base and J 1 base, with 12 bases left between them. This CDR3 reads CASSLYLYGSYEQYF. The CDR3 region has the DNA TGTGCCAGCAGCTTGTACCTATACGGGTCCTACGAGCAGTACTTC.

This clone showed up many times. The chain joins TRBV7-9 to TRBJ2-7; 10 bases are a match to TRBD1. The J segment lost 7 bases and the V segment lost 1 base, leaving 4 bases of the junction unmatched. Germline V gene lookup returns CDR1 SEHNR and CDR2 FQNEAQ (reference sequence). CDR3 length equals 14 residues. The CDR3 here is CASSLGQGAQEQYV. The CDR3 DNA sequence: TGTGCCAGCAGCTTAGGACAGGGGGCGCAGGAGCAGTACGTC.

This chain uses TRBV7-9 with TRBJ1-6; D ambiguous. The CDR3 consists of 15 residues. V lost 5 bases and J 2 bases, leaving 10 bases between the germline ends. Germline lookup yields CDR1 SEHNR and CDR2 FQNEAQ (reference sequence). The CDR3 bases are TGTGCCAGCAGCCCAGCGGGGACCTATAATTCACCCCTCCACTTT. It specifies CASSPAGTYNSPLHF.

This clone counts as medium-sized. This rearrangement joins TRBV12-3 or TRBV12-4 to TRBJ1-1; D unclear. Trimming stripped 7 bases from V and 2 bases from J, with 11 bases between. The CDR3 contains 13 residues. CDR3 sequence: CASNRRRNTEAFF. CDR3 in DNA: TGTGCCAGCAACCGGAGGCGAAACACTGAAGCTTTCTTT.

The J gene is TRBJ2-3, the V gene TRBV28; 10 bases map to TRBD1. The J segment lost 5 bases and the V segment lost 5 bases, leaving 4 bases of the junction unmatched. This CDR3 has 14 residues. CDR1 is MDHEN and CDR2 is SYDVKM in the germline V gene. CDR3 sequence (DNA): TGTGCCAGCAGTAGTGACAGGGGGCAAGATACGCAGTATTTT. As protein: CASSSDRGQDTQYF.

The chain combines TRBV2 with TRBJ1-6, with 8 bases lining up with TRBD1. V was pared by 3 bases and J by 10 bases, with 5 bases of the junction left unmatched. Looked up from germline, CDR1 is SNHLY and CDR2 is FYNNEI. The CDR3 is 14 amino acids. CDR3 DNA sequence: TGTGCCAGCAGTGACAGGACAGGGCGGTCACCCCTCCACTTT. It is translated as CASSDRTGRSPLHF. The entire variable domain, with the rest obtained from reference TRBV2 and TRBJ1-6, is as follows: EPEVTQTPSHQVTQMGQEVILRCVPISNHLYFYWYRQILGQKVEFLVSFYNNEISEKSEIFDDQFSVERPDGSNFTLKIRSTKLEDSAMYFCASSDRTGRSPLHFGNGTRLTVT.

This chain links TRBV30 with TRBJ2-7; D gene ambiguous. Germline CDR1 is GTSNPN and CDR2 is SVGIG (reference sequence). V dropped 0 bases and J dropped 6 bases, with 12 bases sitting between them. The CDR3 runs 13 residues. The CDR3 protein is CAWSVNFPLEQYF. As DNA, the CDR3 is TGTGCCTGGAGTGTAAACTTTCCTCTCGAGCAGTACTTC.

CDR3 DNA: TGTGCCAGCACCCCCACCGGGACAGGGGTAAACTATGGCTACACCTTC. Protein product: CASTPTGTGVNYGYTF. The J gene is TRBJ1-2, the V gene TRBV7-2; 10 bases line up with TRBD1. The trim removed 7 bases at V and 2 bases at J, leaving 10 bases unmatched. CDR1 is SGHTA and CDR2 is FQGNSA in the germline V gene. The CDR3 is made up of 16 amino acids.

This chain links TRBV29-1 with TRBJ2-1, with a possible D match to TRBD2 (6 bases). Trimming left V 4 bases short and J 9 bases short, with 10 bases between. Per germline, CDR1 SQVTM and CDR2 ANQGSEA. The CDR3 runs 11 residues. This CDR3 is CSVVPGLEQFF. DNA for the CDR3: TGCAGCGTTGTTCCGGGACTTGAGCAGTTCTTC.

A note on this clone: It may be a read error: a sequence one base away is much more abundant. The rearrangement uses TRBV2 and TRBJ1-5; TRBD1 agrees at 7 bases. CDR3 length: 13 residues. Germline V gene sequence: CDR1 SNHLY, CDR2 FYNNEI. Trimming took 6 bases from V and 3 from J; bases not matched to a gene: 2. This CDR3 is CASRGQHNQPQHF. Here the CDR3 DNA reads TGTGCCAGCAGGGGACAGCACAATCAGCCCCAGCATTTT. The full variable domain, its missing parts supplied by reference TRBV2 and TRBJ1-5, is EPEVTQTPSHQVTQMGQEVILRCVPISNHLYFYWYRQILGQKVEFLVSFYNNEISEKSEIFDDQFSVERPDGSNFTLKIRSTKLEDSAMYFCASRGQHNQPQHFGDGTRLSIL.

As regards this clone: The identical CDR3 is also encoded by other nucleotide sequences in the sample. V is TRBV5-1 and J is TRBJ2-3; D perhaps matches TRBD2 (6 bases). The CDR3 runs 14 residues. Per the germline V gene, CDR1 is SGHRS and CDR2 is YFSETQ. The V end was cut by 4 bases, the J end by 0 bases, with 9 bases between. The CDR3 reads CASSLGTSTDTQYF. The CDR3 region has the DNA TGCGCCAGCAGCCTCGGGACTAGCACAGATACGCAGTATTTT.

V usage is TRBV28 and J usage is TRBJ1-2; possible D gene TRBD1, 5 bases. The CDR3 is 13 residues long. The germline V gene encodes CDR1 MDHEN and CDR2 SYDVKM. Trimming shortened V by 3 bases and J by 4 bases, and 9 bases separated the two germline ends. The CDR3 nucleotides read TGTGCCAGCAGTTTGGACAACCCCTATGGCTACACCTTC. Translation gives CASSLDNPYGYTF.

The V and J genes are TRBV5-1 and TRBJ1-3; D gene unclear. Germline CDR1 SGHRS, CDR2 YFSETQ. The V gene lost 2 bases and the J gene lost 0 bases, with 15 bases spanning the gap. The CDR3 totals 17 residues. The CDR3 DNA reads as TGCGCCAGCAGCTTCTCCGGGGTTTCGGGCTCTGGAAACACCATATATTTT. Its protein product is CASSFSGVSGSGNTIYF. Full variable domain (outside the CDR3, taken from reference TRBV5-1 and TRBJ1-3): KAGVTQTPRYLIKTRGQQVTLSCSPISGHRSVSWYQQTPGQGLQFLFEYFSETQRNKGNFPGRFSGRQFSNSRSEMNVSTLELGDSALYLCASSFSGVSGSGNTIYFGEGSWLTVV.

The V call is TRBV19, the J call TRBJ1-6, with a possible D match to TRBD1 (6 bases). The CDR3 runs to 15 residues. CDR1 is LNHDA and CDR2 is SQIVND in the germline V gene (reference sequence). V was trimmed by 4 bases and J by 0 bases, leaving 7 bases between them. The CDR3 spells CASSRGGSYNSPLHF. In nucleotides, the CDR3 is TGTGCCAGTAGTAGAGGGGGCTCCTATAATTCACCCCTCCACTTT.